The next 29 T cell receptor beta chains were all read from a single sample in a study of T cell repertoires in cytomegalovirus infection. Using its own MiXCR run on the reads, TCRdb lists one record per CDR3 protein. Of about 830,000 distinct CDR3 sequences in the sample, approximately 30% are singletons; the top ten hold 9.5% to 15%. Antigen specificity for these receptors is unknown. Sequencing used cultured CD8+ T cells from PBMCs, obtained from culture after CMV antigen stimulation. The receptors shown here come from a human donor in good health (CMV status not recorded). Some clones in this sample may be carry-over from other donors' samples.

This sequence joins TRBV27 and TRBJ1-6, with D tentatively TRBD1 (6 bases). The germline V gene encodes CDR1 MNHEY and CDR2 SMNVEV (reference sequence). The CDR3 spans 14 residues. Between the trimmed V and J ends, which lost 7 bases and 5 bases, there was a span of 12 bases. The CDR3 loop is CASNMGAHNSPLHF. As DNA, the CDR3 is TGTGCCAGCAATATGGGGGCGCATAATTCACCCCTCCACTTT.

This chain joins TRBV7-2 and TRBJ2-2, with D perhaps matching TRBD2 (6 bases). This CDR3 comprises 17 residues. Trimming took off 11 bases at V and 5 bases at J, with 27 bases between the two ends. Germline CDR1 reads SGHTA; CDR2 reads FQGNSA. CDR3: CAGTSYPLGSGTGELFF. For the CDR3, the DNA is TGTGCCGGCACCTCTTACCCCTTAGGCAGCGGGACCGGGGAGCTGTTTTTT.

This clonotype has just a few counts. The CDR3 here is CASSQGRGAFF. CDR3 in DNA: TGCGCCAGCAGCCAAGGAAGGGGAGCTTTCTTT. V is TRBV4-1 and J is TRBJ1-1; TRBD1 is a possible D gene (5 bases). This CDR3 has 11 amino acids. Looked up from germline, CDR1 is MGHRA and CDR2 is YSYEKL. The V end was cut by 1 base, the J end by 10 bases, with 7 bases between.

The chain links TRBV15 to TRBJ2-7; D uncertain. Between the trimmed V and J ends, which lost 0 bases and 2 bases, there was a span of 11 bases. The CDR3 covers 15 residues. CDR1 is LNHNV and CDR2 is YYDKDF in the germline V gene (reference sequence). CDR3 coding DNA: TGTGCCACCAGCAGAGATCGAGGACCTGCCTACGAGCAGTACGTC. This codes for CATSRDRGPAYEQYV.

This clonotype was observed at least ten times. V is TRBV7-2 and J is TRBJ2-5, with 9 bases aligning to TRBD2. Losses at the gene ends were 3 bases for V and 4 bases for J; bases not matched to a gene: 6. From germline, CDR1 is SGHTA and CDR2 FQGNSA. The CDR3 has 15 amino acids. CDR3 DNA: TGTGCCAGCAGCTTTAGCGGGGGCGGGGGAGAGACCCAGTACTTC. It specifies CASSFSGGGGETQYF.

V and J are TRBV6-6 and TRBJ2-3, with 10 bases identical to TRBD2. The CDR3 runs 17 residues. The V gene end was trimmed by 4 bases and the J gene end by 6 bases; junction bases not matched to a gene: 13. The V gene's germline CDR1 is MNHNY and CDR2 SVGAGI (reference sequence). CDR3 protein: CASSFPVAGGPEDTQYF. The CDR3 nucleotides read TGTGCCAGCAGTTTTCCAGTAGCGGGGGGCCCGGAGGATACGCAGTATTTT.

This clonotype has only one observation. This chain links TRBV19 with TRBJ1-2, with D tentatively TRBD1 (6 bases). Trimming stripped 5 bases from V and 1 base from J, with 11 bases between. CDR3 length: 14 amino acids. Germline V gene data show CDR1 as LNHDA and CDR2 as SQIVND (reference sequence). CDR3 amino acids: CASSATGINYGYTF. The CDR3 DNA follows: TGTGCCAGTAGTGCGACAGGAATTAACTATGGCTACACCTTC.

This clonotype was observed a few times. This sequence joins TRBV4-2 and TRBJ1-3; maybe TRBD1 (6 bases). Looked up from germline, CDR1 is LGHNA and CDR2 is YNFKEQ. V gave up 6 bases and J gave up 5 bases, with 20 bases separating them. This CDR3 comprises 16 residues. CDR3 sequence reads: CASSPRAGQGRNTIYF. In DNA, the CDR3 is TGTGCCAGCAGTCCCCGGGCCGGGCAGGGGAGAAACACCATATATTTT.

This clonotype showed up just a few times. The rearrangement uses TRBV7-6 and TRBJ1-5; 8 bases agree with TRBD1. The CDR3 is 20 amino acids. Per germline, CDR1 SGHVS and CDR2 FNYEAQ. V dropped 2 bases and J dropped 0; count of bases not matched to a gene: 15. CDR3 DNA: TGTGCCAGCAGCTTAACGGGGGTGGGGACAGGAGAATATAGCAATCAGCCCCAGCATTTT. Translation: CASSLTGVGTGEYSNQPQHF.

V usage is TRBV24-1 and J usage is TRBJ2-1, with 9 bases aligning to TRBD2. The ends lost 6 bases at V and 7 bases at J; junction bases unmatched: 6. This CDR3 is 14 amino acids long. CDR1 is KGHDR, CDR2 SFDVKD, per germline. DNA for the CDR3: TGTGCCACCAGTCAGGGCGGGGGGGCGAATGAGCAGTTCTTC. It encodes CATSQGGGANEQFF.

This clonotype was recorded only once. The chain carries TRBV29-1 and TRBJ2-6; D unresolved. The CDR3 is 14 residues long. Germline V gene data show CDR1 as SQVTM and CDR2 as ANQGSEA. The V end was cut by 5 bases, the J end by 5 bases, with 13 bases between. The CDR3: CSVLDPARANVLTF. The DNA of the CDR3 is TGCAGCGTTCTTGACCCAGCGAGGGCCAACGTCCTGACTTTC.

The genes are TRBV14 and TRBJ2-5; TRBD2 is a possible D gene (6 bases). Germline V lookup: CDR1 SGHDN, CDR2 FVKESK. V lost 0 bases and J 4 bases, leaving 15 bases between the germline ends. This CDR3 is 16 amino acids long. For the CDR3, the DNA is TGTGCCAGCAGCCAAGATGGGGGGAGGACGCGAGAGACCCAGTACTTC. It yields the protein CASSQDGGRTRETQYF.

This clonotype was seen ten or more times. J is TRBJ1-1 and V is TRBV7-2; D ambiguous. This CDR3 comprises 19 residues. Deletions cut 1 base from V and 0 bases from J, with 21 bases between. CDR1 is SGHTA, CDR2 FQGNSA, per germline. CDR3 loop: CASSLGPGARVYLNTEAFF. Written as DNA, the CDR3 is TGTGCCAGCAGCTTAGGGCCGGGTGCCAGAGTTTATCTGAACACTGAAGCTTTCTTT. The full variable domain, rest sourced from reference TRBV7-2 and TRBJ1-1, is GAGVSQSPSNKVTEKGKDVELRCDPISGHTALYWYRQSLGQGLEFLIYFQGNSAPDKSGLPSDRFSAERTGGSVSTLTIQRTQQEDSAVYLCASSLGPGARVYLNTEAFFGQGTRLTVV.

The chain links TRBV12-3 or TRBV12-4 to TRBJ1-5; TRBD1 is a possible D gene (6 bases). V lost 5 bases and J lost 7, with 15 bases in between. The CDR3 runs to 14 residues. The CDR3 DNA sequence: TGTGCCAGCAGTGTTACAACCAGGGGCCAGCCCCAGCATTTT. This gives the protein CASSVTTRGQPQHF.

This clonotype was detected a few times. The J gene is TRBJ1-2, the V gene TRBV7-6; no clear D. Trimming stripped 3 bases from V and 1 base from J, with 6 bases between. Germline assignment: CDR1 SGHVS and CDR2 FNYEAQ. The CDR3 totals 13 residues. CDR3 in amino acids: CASSFESNYGYTF. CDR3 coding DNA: TGTGCCAGCAGCTTCGAGAGTAACTATGGCTACACCTTC.

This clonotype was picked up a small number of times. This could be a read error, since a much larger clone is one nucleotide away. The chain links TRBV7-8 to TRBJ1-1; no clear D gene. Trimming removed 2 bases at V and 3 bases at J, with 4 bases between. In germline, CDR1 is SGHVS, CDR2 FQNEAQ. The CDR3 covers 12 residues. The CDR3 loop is CASSLRYTEAFF. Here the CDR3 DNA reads TGTGCCAGCAGCTTACGGTACACTGAAGCTTTCTTT.

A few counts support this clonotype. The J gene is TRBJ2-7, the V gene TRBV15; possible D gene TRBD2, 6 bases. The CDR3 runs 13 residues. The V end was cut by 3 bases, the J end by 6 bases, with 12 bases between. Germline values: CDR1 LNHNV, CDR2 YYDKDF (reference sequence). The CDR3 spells CATSSRRDREQYF. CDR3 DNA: TGTGCCACCAGCAGCCGGAGGGATCGCGAGCAGTACTTC.

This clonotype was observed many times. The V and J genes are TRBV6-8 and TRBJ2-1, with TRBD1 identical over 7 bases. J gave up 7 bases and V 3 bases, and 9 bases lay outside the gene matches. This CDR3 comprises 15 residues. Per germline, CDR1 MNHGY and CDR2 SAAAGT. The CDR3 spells CASSYATGEWNEQFF. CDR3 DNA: TGTGCCAGCAGTTATGCTACAGGGGAATGGAATGAGCAGTTCTTC.

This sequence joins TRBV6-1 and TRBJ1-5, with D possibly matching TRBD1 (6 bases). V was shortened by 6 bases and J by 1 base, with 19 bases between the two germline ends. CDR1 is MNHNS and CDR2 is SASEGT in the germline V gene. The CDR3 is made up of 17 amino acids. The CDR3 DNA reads TGTGCCAGCAGCCTAAGACGGGGGGGCGAGAGCAATCAGCCCCAGCATTTT. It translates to CASSLRRGGESNQPQHF.

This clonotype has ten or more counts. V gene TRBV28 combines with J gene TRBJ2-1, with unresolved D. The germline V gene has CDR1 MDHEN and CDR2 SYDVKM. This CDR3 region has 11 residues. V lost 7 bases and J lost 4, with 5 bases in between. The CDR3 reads CASTAYNEQFF. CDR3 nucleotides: TGTGCCAGCACAGCTTACAATGAGCAGTTCTTC.

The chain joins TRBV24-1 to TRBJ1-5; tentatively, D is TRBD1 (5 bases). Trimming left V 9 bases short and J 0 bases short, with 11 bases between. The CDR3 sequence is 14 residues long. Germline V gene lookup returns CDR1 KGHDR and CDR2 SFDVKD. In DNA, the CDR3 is TGTGCCACCGGGACGGACGATAGCAATCAGCCCCAGCATTTT. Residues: CATGTDDSNQPQHF.

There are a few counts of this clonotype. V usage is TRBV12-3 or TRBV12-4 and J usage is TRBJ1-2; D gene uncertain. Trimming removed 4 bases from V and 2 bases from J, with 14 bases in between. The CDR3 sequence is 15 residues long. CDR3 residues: CASSSILSENYGYTF. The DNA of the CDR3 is TGTGCCAGCAGTTCTATACTTTCGGAGAACTATGGCTACACCTTC.

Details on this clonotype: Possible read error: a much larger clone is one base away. This CDR3 is CASSQDRATKNIQYF. The CDR3 DNA is TGTGCCAGCAGTCAGGACAGGGCGACCAAAAACATTCAGTACTTC. The J gene is TRBJ2-4, the V gene TRBV7-2, with 8 bases that match TRBD1. The CDR3 runs 15 residues. Germline CDR1 SGHTA, CDR2 FQGNSA. Unmatched junction bases numbered 6, after V lost 6 bases and J lost 2 bases.

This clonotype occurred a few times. In nucleotides, the CDR3 is TGTGCCAGCAGTGTAGGGGACAGGGACTACAATGAGCAGTTCTTC. It specifies CASSVGDRDYNEQFF. The chain has TRBV2 and TRBJ2-1; TRBD1 matches at 9 bases. The ends lost 4 bases at V and 3 bases at J; junction bases unmatched: 4. There are 15 residues in the CDR3. CDR1 is SNHLY and CDR2 is FYNNEI in the germline V gene. Variable domain in full (rest from reference TRBV2 and TRBJ2-1): EPEVTQTPSHQVTQMGQEVILRCVPISNHLYFYWYRQILGQKVEFLVSFYNNEISEKSEIFDDQFSVERPDGSNFTLKIRSTKLEDSAMYFCASSVGDRDYNEQFFGPGTRLTVL.

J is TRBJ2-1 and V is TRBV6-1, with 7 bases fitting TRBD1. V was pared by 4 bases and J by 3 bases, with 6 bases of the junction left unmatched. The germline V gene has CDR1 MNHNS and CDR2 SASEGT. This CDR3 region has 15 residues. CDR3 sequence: CASSAPGQYYNEQFF. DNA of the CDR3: TGTGCCAGCAGTGCCCCGGGACAGTACTACAATGAGCAGTTCTTC.

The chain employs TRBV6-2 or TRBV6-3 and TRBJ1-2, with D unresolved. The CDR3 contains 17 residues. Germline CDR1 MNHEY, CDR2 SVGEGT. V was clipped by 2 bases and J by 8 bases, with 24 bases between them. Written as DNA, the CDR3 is TGTGCCAGCAGTTACGGGAGGAATCTAACACCCCTCGGAGGCTACACCTTC. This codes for CASSYGRNLTPLGGYTF.

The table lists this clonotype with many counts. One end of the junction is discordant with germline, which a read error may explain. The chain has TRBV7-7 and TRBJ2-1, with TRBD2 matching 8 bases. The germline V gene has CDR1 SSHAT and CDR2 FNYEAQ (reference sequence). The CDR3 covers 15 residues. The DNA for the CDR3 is TGTGCTAGCAGCGTCGGGGGGGCAGCCCTCAATGAGCAGTTCTTC. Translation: CASSVGGAALNEQFF. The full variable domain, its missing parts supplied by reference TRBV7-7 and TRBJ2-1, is GAGVSQSPRYKVTKRGQDVTLRCDPISSHATLYWYQQALGQGPEFLTYFNYEAQPDKSGLPSDRFSAERPEGSISTLTIQRTEQRDSAMYRCASSVGGAALNEQFFGPGTRLTVL.

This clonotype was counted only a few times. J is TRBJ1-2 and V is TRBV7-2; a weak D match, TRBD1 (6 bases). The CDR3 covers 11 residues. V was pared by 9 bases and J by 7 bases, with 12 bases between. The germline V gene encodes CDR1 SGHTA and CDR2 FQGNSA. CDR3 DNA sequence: TGTGCCAGTGCAGGGGTTCCTGGCTACACCTTC. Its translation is CASAGVPGYTF.

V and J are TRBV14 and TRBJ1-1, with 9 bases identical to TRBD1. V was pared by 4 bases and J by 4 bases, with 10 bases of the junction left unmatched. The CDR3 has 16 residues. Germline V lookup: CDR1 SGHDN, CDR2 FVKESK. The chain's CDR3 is CASSPSADRGSTEAFF. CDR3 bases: TGTGCCAGCAGCCCAAGTGCGGACAGGGGAAGCACTGAAGCTTTCTTT. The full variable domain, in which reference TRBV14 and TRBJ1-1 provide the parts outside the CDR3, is EAGVTQFPSHSVIEKGQTVTLRCDPISGHDNLYWYRRVMGKEIKFLLHFVKESKQDESGMPNNRFLAERTGGTYSTLKVQPAELEDSGVYFCASSPSADRGSTEAFFGQGTRLTVV.